The rows below give T cell receptor beta chains drawn from one sample of a study of T cells in Graves' hyperthyroidism and ophthalmopathy. TCRdb ran MiXCR on the multiplex PCR reads and lists one entry per CDR3 protein. The repertoire includes a few hundred thousand distinct CDR3 sequences, approximately 44% of them detected once, and around 7.7% sits in the top ten. The material sequenced was peripheral blood or thyroid tissue (not recorded which). These receptors were collected from a woman under 30 with Graves' hyperthyroidism. The CDR3 runs from the conserved cysteine through the conserved F or W. Each record gives: clone size, J gene, D gene, V gene, CDR3 protein, CDR3 DNA. A D gene is named only where the DNA matches it firmly. Only part of the rows carry a size: once, few, many, or a class if the clone is expanded.

clone size: many; J gene: TRBJ1-5; D gene: -; V gene: TRBV7-9; CDR3 protein: CASSPDVEPQHF; CDR3 DNA: TGTGCCAGCAGCCCCGACGTAGAGCCCCAGCATTTT
clone size: few; J gene: TRBJ2-3; D gene: TRBD2; V gene: TRBV11-3; CDR3 protein: CASSSTTSGKQQYF; CDR3 DNA: TGTGCCAGCAGCTCAACGACTAGCGGGAAACAGCAGTATTTT
clone size: many; J gene: TRBJ2-2; D gene: -; V gene: TRBV4-1; CDR3 protein: CASSQPRASTGELFF; CDR3 DNA: TGCGCCAGCAGCCAACCCAGGGCTTCCACCGGGGAGCTGTTTTTT
clone size: few; J gene: TRBJ1-2; D gene: -; V gene: TRBV5-8; CDR3 protein: CASSLGGRRGDRNGYTF; CDR3 DNA: TGTGCCAGCAGCTTGGGGGGTCGCAGGGGCGACCGGAATGGCTACACCTTC
clone size: many; J gene: TRBJ1-1; D gene: -; V gene: TRBV12-3/TRBV12-4; CDR3 protein: CASSPRVSGNAFF; CDR3 DNA: TGTGCCAGCAGTCCCCGCGTGTCAGGGAATGCTTTCTTT
clone size: many; J gene: TRBJ2-2; D gene: -; V gene: TRBV20-1; CDR3 protein: CSARDPSSRAGELFF; CDR3 DNA: TGCAGTGCTAGAGATCCGTCTAGCAGGGCCGGGGAGCTGTTTTTT
clone size: -; J gene: TRBJ2-7; D gene: TRBD2; V gene: TRBV7-9; CDR3 protein: CAGGTSGRSRYEQYF; CDR3 DNA: TGTGCCGGAGGGACTAGCGGGAGATCACGTTACGAGCAGTACTTC
clone size: few; J gene: TRBJ2-1; D gene: -; V gene: TRBV9; CDR3 protein: CASSAPGSPSYNEQFF; CDR3 DNA: TGTGCCAGCAGCGCCCCCGGGAGTCCCTCCTACAATGAGCAGTTCTTC
clone size: many; J gene: TRBJ2-7; D gene: -; V gene: TRBV6-1; CDR3 protein: CAMTGGGAGDEQYF; CDR3 DNA: TGTGCCATGACCGGTGGAGGGGCGGGCGACGAGCAGTACTTC
clone size: many; J gene: TRBJ1-3; D gene: TRBD1; V gene: TRBV10-3; CDR3 protein: CAISESWDSGSGNTIYF; CDR3 DNA: TGTGCCATCAGTGAGTCCTGGGACAGCGGTTCTGGAAACACCATATATTTT
clone size: -; J gene: TRBJ1-5; D gene: TRBD1; V gene: TRBV2; CDR3 protein: CASVSQGAGQPQHF; CDR3 DNA: TGTGCCAGCGTAAGCCAGGGGGCGGGTCAGCCCCAGCATTTT
clone size: -; J gene: TRBJ2-7; D gene: TRBD2; V gene: TRBV25-1; CDR3 protein: CASSAELAGGPCVQYF; CDR3 DNA: TGTGCCAGCAGCGCCGAGCTAGCGGGAGGCCCCTGCGTGCAGTACTTC
clone size: -; J gene: TRBJ2-7; D gene: -; V gene: TRBV2; CDR3 protein: CASSEGLRALYNEQYF; CDR3 DNA: TGTGCCAGCAGTGAAGGTTTGAGAGCACTCTACAATGAGCAGTACTTC
clone size: many; J gene: TRBJ1-5; D gene: TRBD1; V gene: TRBV5-1; CDR3 protein: CASSWDLGQARRQPQHF; CDR3 DNA: TGCGCCAGCAGCTGGGATCTGGGACAGGCCCGCCGTCAGCCCCAGCATTTT
clone size: -; J gene: TRBJ2-5; D gene: -; V gene: TRBV20-1; CDR3 protein: CSARGPGQETQYF; CDR3 DNA: TGCAGTGCTAGAGGCCCGGGACAAGAGACCCAGTACTTC
clone size: many; J gene: TRBJ2-2; D gene: -; V gene: TRBV5-4; CDR3 protein: CASSPMRGANTGELFF; CDR3 DNA: TGTGCCAGCAGCCCCATGAGGGGCGCGAACACCGGGGAGCTGTTTTTT
clone size: -; J gene: TRBJ2-3; D gene: -; V gene: TRBV19; CDR3 protein: CASSIPEPLADTQYF; CDR3 DNA: TGTGCCAGTAGTATCCCGGAACCCTTAGCAGATACGCAGTATTTT
clone size: -; J gene: TRBJ1-2; D gene: TRBD1; V gene: TRBV24-1; CDR3 protein: CATSDSTGTGVFGYGYTF; CDR3 DNA: TGTGCCACCAGTGATTCCACCGGGACAGGGGTCTTCGGTTATGGCTACACCTTC
clone size: -; J gene: TRBJ1-4; D gene: -; V gene: TRBV20-1; CDR3 protein: CSAVTSGREKLFF; CDR3 DNA: TGCAGTGCAGTGACTAGCGGGAGGGAAAAACTGTTTTTT
clone size: many; J gene: TRBJ2-5; D gene: TRBD1; V gene: TRBV5-1; CDR3 protein: CASSQGQGPEETQYF; CDR3 DNA: TGCGCCAGCAGCCAGGGACAGGGGCCGGAAGAGACCCAGTACTTC
clone size: -; J gene: TRBJ1-6; D gene: -; V gene: TRBV7-7; CDR3 protein: CAREGGVYNSPLHF; CDR3 DNA: TGTGCTAGAGAAGGGGGGGTCTATAATTCACCCCTCCACTTT
clone size: -; J gene: TRBJ2-2; D gene: TRBD1; V gene: TRBV5-5; CDR3 protein: CASSWDRTGELFF; CDR3 DNA: TGTGCCAGCAGCTGGGACAGAACCGGGGAGCTGTTTTTT
clone size: many; J gene: TRBJ2-7; D gene: -; V gene: TRBV7-9; CDR3 protein: CASSLVSDEQYF; CDR3 DNA: TGTGCCAGCAGCTTAGTGTCAGACGAGCAGTACTTC
clone size: -; J gene: TRBJ2-7; D gene: -; V gene: TRBV20-1; CDR3 protein: CSLSRIPPYEQYF; CDR3 DNA: TGCAGTTTAAGTCGGATACCACCCTACGAGCAGTACTTC
clone size: many; J gene: TRBJ1-2; D gene: TRBD1; V gene: TRBV5-6; CDR3 protein: CASRRTGDRGYTF; CDR3 DNA: TGTGCCAGCAGGAGGACAGGGGACCGGGGCTACACCTTC
clone size: many; J gene: TRBJ1-4; D gene: -; V gene: TRBV25-1; CDR3 protein: CASSEFIKGWEKLFF; CDR3 DNA: TGTGCCAGCAGTGAATTTATAAAGGGTTGGGAAAAACTGTTTTTT
clone size: -; J gene: TRBJ2-2; D gene: TRBD1; V gene: TRBV7-2; CDR3 protein: CASSLYLLGQANTGELFF; CDR3 DNA: TGTGCCAGCAGCTTGTATTTACTCGGACAGGCGAACACCGGGGAGCTGTTTTTT